The sample holds one count of the clone carrying this T cell receptor (beta chain). Antigen: not known. This entry comes from a study of T cell responses to AZD1222 COVID-19 vaccine. In germline, CDR1 is KGHSH, CDR2 LQKENI. Trimming cost V 2 bases and J 2 bases, with 10 bases left between them. The CDR3 has 15 amino acids. Findings and caveats of the study: Spike as a whole was targeted by vaccine-associated CD4 TCRs, dominant at 160-218 and 743-854. Repertoires were obtained solely post-peak T cell response. Two doses of AZD1222 preceded a rise in Spike-specific TCR breadth and depth. Most donors were white British and more were female, and clonal diversity was possibly underestimated.

Measured with immunoSEQ multiplex PCR; TCRdb has only the in-frame clones, and not every one. Of roughly 130,000 clones in the sample, about 90% are singletons; the top ten hold about 7.5%. This clonotype originated in an adult who received the MenACWY meningococcal vaccine as a control. Sequencing used peripheral blood, obtained 28 days after the second dose of the MenACWY control vaccine. The rearrangement joins TRBV18 to TRBJ2-1; a possible D gene is TRBD2 (6 bases). CDR3 sequence: CASSPTGVPYNEQFF. The CDR3 nucleotides are TGTGCCAGCTCACCAACGGGAGTACCCTACAATGAGCAGTTCTTC.